The 30 T cell receptor beta chains presented below share a single source sample, sequenced in a study of OX40 agonist ivuxolimab in advanced cancers. TCRdb keeps only in-frame clones here, not all; method: immunoSEQ multiplex PCR. The table includes around 74,000 clones, approximately 85% detected once. The sequences come from CD4+ or CD8+ T cells sorted from blood, collected in a trial of the OX40 agonist ivuxolimab. These receptors originate from an adult with an advanced solid tumor such as melanoma, head and neck, liver or kidney cancer.

The J gene is TRBJ2-1, the V gene TRBV2; a possible D gene is TRBD2 (6 bases). The V end lost 6 bases, the J end lost 5 bases, and 17 bases lay between the germline ends. CDR1 SNHLY and CDR2 FYNNEI come from the germline V gene. This CDR3 has 15 residues. The CDR3 DNA is TGTGCCAGCAGAGCCGGGACTCTGCCCAACAATGAGCAGTTCTTC. Translated, it gives CASRAGTLPNNEQFF.

The chain recombines TRBV11-3 with TRBJ1-4; D might be TRBD1 (5 bases). V was cut by 4 bases and J by 1 base, with 7 bases left in between. This CDR3 spans 14 amino acids. Germline-derived CDR1 and CDR2 are SGHNT and YENEEA. This chain's CDR3 is CASSSGRTNEKLFF. The CDR3 coding sequence is TGTGCCAGCAGCTCAGGGAGAACTAATGAAAAACTGTTTTTT.

This chain connects TRBV25-1 to TRBJ1-1, with 7 bases that match TRBD1. The V gene end was trimmed by 6 bases and the J gene end by 7 bases; junction bases not matched to a gene: 8. Germline V gene data show CDR1 as MGHDK and CDR2 as SYGVNS. This CDR3 region has 13 residues. Here the CDR3 reads CASRGQRDNEAFF. In DNA form, the CDR3 reads TGTGCCAGCAGGGGACAGAGAGATAATGAAGCTTTCTTT. The whole variable domain, filled in from reference TRBV25-1 and TRBJ1-1, reads EADIYQTPRYLVIGTGKKITLECSQTMGHDKMYWYQQDPGMELHLIHYSYGVNSTEKGDLSSESTVSRIRTEHFPLTLESARPSHTSQYLCASRGQRDNEAFFGQGTRLTVV.

V is TRBV4-2 and J is TRBJ2-7, with 8 bases fitting TRBD2. Unmatched junction bases numbered 9, after V lost 0 bases and J lost 2 bases. Germline V CDR1 and CDR2: LGHNA, YNFKEQ. The CDR3 is 17 residues long. CDR3 loop: CASSQEVRAGAPYEQYF. The CDR3 region has the DNA TGTGCCAGCAGCCAAGAAGTAAGAGCGGGAGCCCCCTACGAGCAGTACTTC.

This clone turned up a few times. The V and J genes are TRBV4-3 and TRBJ2-7; D gene unclear. The CDR3 contains 15 residues. Germline V lookup: CDR1 LGHNA, CDR2 YSLEER. Between the trimmed V and J ends, which lost 0 bases and 5 bases, there was a span of 14 bases. CDR3 bases: TGCGCCAGCAGCCAAGAGATGACCTCTCGGAACGAGCAGTACTTC. Protein sequence: CASSQEMTSRNEQYF.

The chain joins TRBV19 to TRBJ2-1; 16 positions match TRBD2. V lost 7 bases to trimming and J lost 9 bases; unmatched junction nucleotides: 6. Looked up from germline, CDR1 is LNHDA and CDR2 is SQIVND (reference sequence). The CDR3 consists of 15 residues. The CDR3 nucleotides are TGTGCCAGTACCCAGGGACTAGCGGGAGGGGGTGAGCAGTTCTTC. Its protein is CASTQGLAGGGEQFF.

The J gene is TRBJ2-7, the V gene TRBV5-5, with D tentatively TRBD1 (6 bases). From germline, CDR1 is SGHKS and CDR2 YYEKEE (reference sequence). The CDR3 has 14 residues. The V end lost 0 bases, the J end lost 2 bases, and 9 bases lay between the germline ends. CDR3 protein: CASSLGQAPYEQYF. The CDR3 DNA reads as TGTGCCAGCAGCTTGGGACAGGCCCCCTACGAGCAGTACTTC.

This clone was recorded only once. This CDR3 is CASARQGAYNEQFF. In nucleotides, the CDR3 is TGTGCCAGCGCCCGACAGGGGGCATACAATGAGCAGTTCTTC. The V and J genes are TRBV7-9 and TRBJ2-1; 10 positions match TRBD1. The V segment lost 8 bases and the J segment 4 bases; nucleotides outside the gene matches: 5. Germline-derived CDR1 and CDR2 are SEHNR and FQNEAQ (reference sequence). The length of the CDR3 is 14 residues.

V usage is TRBV2 and J usage is TRBJ1-1, with 7 nucleotides matching TRBD1. The CDR3 loop spans 14 amino acids. Germline CDR1 is SNHLY and CDR2 is FYNNEI. J was trimmed by 2 bases and V by 4 bases; bases with no gene match: 4. DNA for the CDR3: TGTGCCAGCAGTGGGGAGGGGGCAAACACTGAAGCTTTCTTT. The encoded protein is CASSGEGANTEAFF.

The rearrangement links TRBV18 to TRBJ1-6, with D possibly TRBD1 on 5 matching bases. V dropped 4 bases and J dropped 11 bases, with 15 bases sitting between them. In germline, CDR1 is KGHSH, CDR2 LQKENI. This CDR3 is 14 amino acids long. CDR3 sequence reads: CASSRGVGNPPLHF. As DNA, the CDR3 is TGTGCCAGCTCACGAGGGGTTGGGAATCCACCCCTCCACTTT.

The chain combines TRBV2 with TRBJ2-7, with 8 nucleotides matching TRBD2. The J segment lost 7 bases and the V segment lost 7 bases, leaving 12 bases of the junction unmatched. Germline V CDR1 and CDR2: SNHLY, FYNNEI. This CDR3 is 14 amino acids long. CDR3: CASNYIPVAGEQYF. The CDR3 DNA sequence: TGTGCCAGCAATTATATCCCCGTAGCGGGAGAGCAGTACTTC.

This clone was observed a few times. This chain uses TRBV5-6 with TRBJ2-5; 11 bases align to TRBD2. Germline-derived CDR1 and CDR2 are SGHDT and YYEEEE. The CDR3 has 15 residues. V dropped 4 bases and J dropped 7; count of bases not matched to a gene: 9. As DNA, the CDR3 is TGTGCCAGCAGCGCGGGGACTAGCGGCCTGGGGACCCAGTACTTC. Amino acid sequence: CASSAGTSGLGTQYF. The variable domain in full, completed from reference TRBV5-6 and TRBJ2-5, reads DAGVTQSPTHLIKTRGQQVTLRCSPKSGHDTVSWYQQALGQGPQFIFQYYEEEERQRGNFPDRFSGHQFPNYSSELNVNALLLGDSALYLCASSAGTSGLGTQYFGPGTRLLVL.

This CDR3 reads CASTEGGQGSGTQYF. The CDR3 DNA reads TGTGCCAGCACCGAGGGGGGACAGGGGAGCGGGACCCAGTACTTC. The gene calls are TRBV5-5 and TRBJ2-5; 10 bases are a match to TRBD1. The V gene end was trimmed by 6 bases and the J gene end by 7 bases; junction bases not matched to a gene: 12. The germline V gene encodes CDR1 SGHKS and CDR2 YYEKEE (reference sequence). This CDR3 region has 15 residues. The full variable domain, rest sourced from reference TRBV5-5 and TRBJ2-5, is DAGVTQSPTHLIKTRGQQVTLRCSPISGHKSVSWYQQVLGQGPQFIFQYYEKEERGRGNFPDRFSARQFPNYSSELNVNALLLGDSALYLCASTEGGQGSGTQYFGPGTRLLVL.

The chain links TRBV15 to TRBJ1-1, with D tentatively TRBD1 (5 bases). Germline loops: CDR1 LNHNV, CDR2 YYDKDF (reference sequence). This CDR3 region has 17 residues. V lost 3 bases and J 3 bases, leaving 20 bases between the germline ends. The CDR3 here is CATSSAKGVLGDTEAFF. The DNA of the CDR3 is TGTGCCACCAGCAGCGCGAAAGGGGTTTTAGGGGACACTGAAGCTTTCTTT.

This chain links TRBV6-5 with TRBJ1-5, with D uncertain. V lost 0 bases, J lost 7 bases, and 10 bases lay in between. Per the germline V gene, CDR1 is MNHEY and CDR2 is SVGAGI. The CDR3 is made up of 14 amino acids. DNA for the CDR3: TGTGCCAGCAGTTACTCAGGGTTCGGACAGCCCCAGCATTTT. Residues: CASSYSGFGQPQHF.

The genes are TRBV20-1 and TRBJ1-2; D gene uncertain. The germline CDR1 and CDR2 sequences are DFQATT and SNEGSKA (reference sequence). CDR3 size: 10 residues. The ends were cut back, 3 bases at V and 8 bases at J, with 7 bases in the middle. CDR3: CSARIEGYTF. The CDR3 DNA is TGCAGTGCTAGGATCGAAGGCTACACCTTC.

The rearrangement links TRBV7-2 to TRBJ2-1; possible D gene TRBD2, 5 bases. Per the germline V gene, CDR1 is SGHTA and CDR2 is FQGNSA. This CDR3 is 16 amino acids long. V was trimmed by 0 bases and J by 1 base, leaving 10 bases between them. CDR3 protein: CASSLALATSYNEQFF. The CDR3 region has the DNA TGTGCCAGCAGCTTAGCTCTAGCTACGTCCTACAATGAGCAGTTCTTC.

The gene calls are TRBV29-1 and TRBJ1-1; tentative D call: TRBD1 (6 bases). In germline, CDR1 is SQVTM, CDR2 ANQGSEA. V was trimmed by 6 bases and J by 4 bases, leaving 12 bases between them. The CDR3 spans 12 residues. As DNA, the CDR3 is TGCAGCGTCACAGGGTGGTCCACTGAAGCTTTCTTT. Amino acid sequence: CSVTGWSTEAFF.

The CDR3 DNA reads TGTGCCAGCAGCCTTCTGGCGGGAACGAACACCGGGGAGCTGTTTTTT. Protein product: CASSLLAGTNTGELFF. The chain joins TRBV7-9 to TRBJ2-2; perhaps TRBD2 as D (6 bases). The CDR3 is 16 amino acids. Per the germline V gene, CDR1 is SEHNR and CDR2 is FQNEAQ (reference sequence). V was clipped by 5 bases and J by 0 bases, with 13 bases between them.

The V call is TRBV29-1, the J call TRBJ2-5; D may be TRBD1 or TRBD2 (5 bases each). Trimming took off 4 bases at V and 5 bases at J, with 14 bases between the two ends. This CDR3 contains 13 residues. The V gene's germline CDR1 is SQVTM and CDR2 ANQGSEA. This chain's CDR3 is CSVAGRVVETQYF. CDR3 coding DNA: TGCAGCGTTGCGGGGCGAGTCGTGGAGACCCAGTACTTC.

The CDR3 DNA follows: TGTGCCAGCAGCTTAGCCCTTAGCGGGAGCGACGAGCAGTACTTC. Translated, it gives CASSLALSGSDEQYF. This chain uses TRBV7-8 with TRBJ2-7; 9 bases are shared with TRBD2. The CDR3 runs 15 residues. Per the germline V gene, CDR1 is SGHVS and CDR2 is FQNEAQ. Trimming at V came to 0 bases and at J to 5 bases, leaving 5 bases not matched to a gene.

V usage is TRBV7-9 and J usage is TRBJ2-5; 7 nucleotides line up with TRBD1. Matching the DNA end better, TRBJ2-7 makes the J call doubtful. CDR1 is SEHNR and CDR2 is FQNEAQ in the germline V gene (reference sequence). This CDR3 spans 15 amino acids. The CDR3 coding sequence is TGTGCCAGCAGCTCACTACAGGGGAGCTCCTACGAGCAGTACTTC. Translated, it gives CASSSLQGSSYEQYF.

The chain couples TRBV5-6 to TRBJ1-2; D unclear. Trimming stripped 0 bases from V and 4 bases from J, with 13 bases between. The germline CDR1 and CDR2 sequences are SGHDT and YYEEEE. This CDR3 has 15 amino acids. The CDR3 region is CASSLGRATLYGYTF. CDR3 nucleotide sequence: TGTGCCAGCAGCTTGGGACGGGCCACCCTCTATGGCTACACCTTC.

A note on this clone: This same CDR3 is encoded by further DNA sequences in the sample. V and J are TRBV7-9 and TRBJ1-1; a weak D match, TRBD1 (5 bases). There are 12 residues in the CDR3. The germline gives CDR1 SEHNR, CDR2 FQNEAQ (reference sequence). V lost 4 bases, J lost 5 bases, and 8 bases lay in between. The CDR3 region is CASSSGGTEAFF. The CDR3 DNA reads as TGTGCCAGCAGCTCGGGGGGAACTGAAGCTTTCTTT.

In this sample, this clone turned up a few times. J is TRBJ2-1 and V is TRBV29-1; D unclear. V shed 5 bases and J shed 6 bases, with 11 bases lying between them. The CDR3 sequence is 12 residues long. The germline gives CDR1 SQVTM, CDR2 ANQGSEA. CDR3 residues: CSVWLDSNEQFF. The CDR3 coding sequence is TGCAGCGTTTGGCTAGATAGCAATGAGCAGTTCTTC.

This clone was counted a single time. V and J are TRBV11-2 and TRBJ2-5; D is perhaps TRBD1 or TRBD2 (5 bases each). Germline V gives CDR1 SGHAT, CDR2 FQNNGV. Trimming removed 1 base at V and 5 bases at J, with 11 bases between. CDR3 size: 14 residues. The CDR3 DNA is TGTGCCAGCAGCTTAGTACGGGGCGGGGAGACCCAGTACTTC. Translated: CASSLVRGGETQYF.

This chain joins TRBV5-4 and TRBJ2-7, with D possibly matching TRBD1 (5 bases). The CDR3 contains 15 residues. In germline, CDR1 is SGHNT, CDR2 YYREEE (reference sequence). V was cut by 0 bases and J by 2 bases, with 12 bases left in between. The CDR3 loop is CASSLVQGRAYEQYF. The DNA of the CDR3 is TGTGCCAGCAGCTTGGTCCAGGGCCGGGCCTACGAGCAGTACTTC.

The V call is TRBV6-5, the J call TRBJ1-3; D is undetermined. V lost 8 bases and J 4 bases, leaving 12 bases between the germline ends. Per the germline V gene, CDR1 is MNHEY and CDR2 is SVGAGI. The CDR3 is 13 amino acids. The CDR3 sequence is CASGPSEGNTIYF. As DNA, the CDR3 is TGTGCCAGCGGCCCGTCGGAGGGAAACACCATATATTTT.

V gene TRBV4-1 combines with J gene TRBJ1-1; D not certain. The CDR3 consists of 13 residues. Trimming shortened V by 10 bases and J by 0 bases, and 12 bases separated the two germline ends. Germline loops: CDR1 MGHRA, CDR2 YSYEKL. For the CDR3, the DNA is TGCGCCACTACGTTCGCTCTGAACACTGAAGCTTTCTTT. Amino acid sequence: CATTFALNTEAFF.

The chain has TRBV7-2 and TRBJ2-1; 11 positions match TRBD1. The CDR3 length is 19 residues. Germline CDR1 SGHTA, CDR2 FQGNSA. J was trimmed by 2 bases and V by 1 base; bases with no gene match: 10. The CDR3 coding sequence is TGTGCCAGCAGCTTAGTCGCCCGGACAGGGGGCAGTCCCTACAATGAGCAGTTCTTC. This translates into CASSLVARTGGSPYNEQFF.